The TCR beta chain described here comes from a study of blood T cells in healthy people across ages. Study conclusions and caveats: It was not known whether donors were CMV positive (a possible confounder of expanded clonotype changes). Measured against age, TCR beta diversity per million T cells decreased in a roughly linear manner.

A sample-barcoded 5' primer and a J-beta primer mix were used in a second PCR of roughly 7 to 11 cycles. TCRdb re-called the 5' RACE reads with MiXCR, one entry per CDR3 protein. Seen here are some 690,000 distinct CDR3 sequences, around a fifth observed once, and the top ten hold around a fifth. Of note for this clonotype: Antigen: not known.

The trim removed 6 bases at V and 1 base at J, leaving 5 bases unmatched. This CDR3 is built from 15 residues. Germline V lookup: CDR1 SGHRS, CDR2 YFSETQ. Individuals who donated were healthy Caucasians from Russia aged about 6 to 100. Every donor contributed roughly 10 milliliters of peripheral blood by blood draw. The TCR was taken from a man aged 70 or older in good health. The sequenced sample consisted of blood. The rearrangement uses TRBV5-1 and TRBJ2-7; 12 bases agree with TRBD2. CDR3 sequence: CASTELAGGSYEQYF. CDR3 in DNA: TGCGCCAGCACCGAACTAGCGGGGGGATCCTACGAGCAGTACTTC.